This TCR beta chain was recorded in a study of blood T cells in healthy people across ages. This clonotype was observed a few times. Trimming removed 0 bases at V and 8 bases at J, with 11 bases between. The CDR3 runs to 14 residues. The germline V gene encodes CDR1 SGHRS and CDR2 YFSETQ. A J-beta primer mix and a sample-barcoded 5' primer were used in a second PCR of roughly 6 to 12 cycles. TCRdb processed the 5' RACE reads anew with MiXCR; each CDR3 protein has one entry. Counted here are about 640,000 distinct CDR3 sequences, roughly 50% occurring once; the ten biggest clones make up approximately 40%.

Material: blood. V and J are TRBV5-1 and TRBJ1-4, with D possibly TRBD1 on 5 matching bases. The receptor comes from a man aged 55 to 70 in good health. The CDR3 protein is CASSLAGDVEKLFF. The CDR3 DNA is TGCGCCAGCAGCTTGGCCGGGGACGTCGAAAAACTGTTTTTT.